These 26 T cell receptor beta chains were sequenced from one sample in a study of cytomegalovirus exposure and HLA in healthy donors. Researchers ran the PCR with 60 Vbeta and 13 Jbeta primers. Repertoires were generated with immunoSEQ multiplex PCR, while TCRdb's copy carries only in-frame clones and drops some. The sample lists around 150,000 clones; approximately 79% were seen once. The sequencing input was PBMCs. Every receptor here comes from a woman in her forties or fifties in good health and CMV-seropositive.

V gene TRBV19 combines with J gene TRBJ2-7; 8 bases match TRBD1. The germline V gene has CDR1 LNHDA and CDR2 SQIVND (reference sequence). The CDR3 is made up of 16 amino acids. Losses at the gene ends were 2 bases for V and 5 bases for J; bases not matched to a gene: 11. CDR3 sequence (DNA): TGTGCCAGTAGTATATCAGGACAGGGATCTTCCAACGAGCAGTACTTC. Encoded protein: CASSISGQGSSNEQYF. Full variable domain (missing parts from reference TRBV19 and TRBJ2-7): DGGITQSPKYLFRKEGQNVTLSCEQNLNHDAMYWYRQDPGQGLRLIYYSQIVNDFQKGDIAEGYSVSREKKESFPLTVTSAQKNPTAFYLCASSISGQGSSNEQYFGPGTRLTVT.

The rearrangement links TRBV2 to TRBJ1-4; D is uncertain. V shed 4 bases and J shed 0 bases, with 9 bases lying between them. This CDR3 is 15 amino acids long. CDR1 and CDR2 (germline): SNHLY, FYNNEI. The CDR3 spells CASSVGMSTNEKLFF. CDR3 in DNA: TGTGCCAGCAGTGTCGGGATGTCAACTAATGAAAAACTGTTTTTT.

The J gene is TRBJ2-2, the V gene TRBV6-6; TRBD1 aligns across 8 bases. The CDR3 totals 16 residues. CDR1 MNHNY and CDR2 SVGAGI come from the germline V gene (reference sequence). V was clipped by 10 bases and J by 5 bases; unmatched bases: 15. The CDR3 DNA sequence: TGTGCCACCTCTACGTCGGCAGGGGGCTCGACCGGGGAGCTGTTTTTT. Translating gives CATSTSAGGSTGELFF.

This chain joins TRBV7-9 and TRBJ1-3; D is undetermined. Per the germline V gene, CDR1 is SEHNR and CDR2 is FQNEAQ (reference sequence). The germline V and J ends were trimmed by 1 base and 0 bases, with 10 bases remaining between them. The CDR3 totals 16 residues. The CDR3 loop is CASSLGSRHSGNTIYF. The DNA of the CDR3 is TGTGCCAGCAGCTTAGGAAGCAGGCACTCTGGAAACACCATATATTTT.

The chain joins TRBV19 to TRBJ1-1, with D perhaps TRBD1 (6 bases). The CDR3 loop spans 16 amino acids. CDR1 LNHDA and CDR2 SQIVND come from the germline V gene (reference sequence). V was clipped by 6 bases and J by 0 bases, with 17 bases between them. For the CDR3, the DNA is TGTGCCAGTAGCCGGACAGACCGCTTCATGAACACTGAAGCTTTCTTT. Protein: CASSRTDRFMNTEAFF. Combining the CDR3 with reference TRBV19 and TRBJ1-1 gives the whole variable domain DGGITQSPKYLFRKEGQNVTLSCEQNLNHDAMYWYRQDPGQGLRLIYYSQIVNDFQKGDIAEGYSVSREKKESFPLTVTSAQKNPTAFYLCASSRTDRFMNTEAFFGQGTRLTVV.

This clone has just one count. The rearrangement joins TRBV2 to TRBJ1-2; no clear D. V gave up 3 bases and J gave up 1 base, with 9 bases separating them. The CDR3 loop spans 14 amino acids. Per the germline V gene, CDR1 is SNHLY and CDR2 is FYNNEI. The CDR3 DNA follows: TGTGCCAGCAGTGAGGCAGGCTATAACTATGGCTACACCTTC. Encoded protein: CASSEAGYNYGYTF.

The chain carries TRBV4-1 and TRBJ1-1; possibly TRBD1 for D (6 bases). V was trimmed by 0 bases and J by 0 bases, leaving 14 bases between them. Germline loops: CDR1 MGHRA, CDR2 YSYEKL. The CDR3 has 17 residues. This CDR3 reads CASSQDEQGHLNTEAFF. The DNA of the CDR3 is TGCGCCAGCAGCCAAGATGAGCAGGGACACTTGAACACTGAAGCTTTCTTT.

The V call is TRBV5-4, the J call TRBJ2-2; 15 bases fit TRBD2. This CDR3 region has 19 residues. V was clipped by 4 bases and J by 4 bases; unmatched bases: 11. Germline CDR1 and CDR2: SGHNT and YYREEE (reference sequence). The CDR3 loop is CASSPGLAGGLGGTGELFF. CDR3 sequence (DNA): TGTGCCAGCAGCCCTGGACTAGCGGGGGGGCTTGGAGGCACCGGGGAGCTGTTTTTT.

Note on this clone: The sample contains more than one DNA sequence encoding this CDR3. This chain connects TRBV10-3 to TRBJ2-2, with TRBD1 matching over 7 bases. Germline CDR1 and CDR2: ENHRY and SYGVKD. The J segment lost 0 bases and the V segment lost 2 bases, leaving 3 bases of the junction unmatched. The CDR3 consists of 16 residues. DNA for the CDR3: TGTGCCATCAGTGAGACGCAGGGGGCGAACACCGGGGAGCTGTTTTTT. Amino acids: CAISETQGANTGELFF.

This clone was detected a few times. The rearrangement uses TRBV7-2 and TRBJ2-2; no firm D call. There are 15 residues in the CDR3. Germline V CDR1 and CDR2: SGHTA, FQGNSA. V gave up 6 bases and J gave up 7 bases, with 18 bases separating them. DNA for the CDR3: TGTGCCAGCAGTCCCCGTATCATCCTCGGCGGGGAGCTGTTTTTT. Protein sequence: CASSPRIILGGELFF.

The chain carries TRBV7-9 and TRBJ2-2; D call uncertain. Germline V gene sequence: CDR1 SEHNR, CDR2 FQNEAQ (reference sequence). The CDR3 is 15 amino acids. Trimming took off 5 bases at V and 2 bases at J, with 12 bases between the two ends. The CDR3 region is CASSPPPHNTGELFF. The DNA of the CDR3 is TGTGCCAGCAGCCCCCCCCCACACAACACCGGGGAGCTGTTTTTT.

V and J are TRBV5-1 and TRBJ1-6; D remains ambiguous. Trimming stripped 0 bases from V and 0 bases from J, with 7 bases between. The CDR3 is made up of 16 amino acids. Germline V gene sequence: CDR1 SGHRS, CDR2 YFSETQ. DNA of the CDR3: TGCGCCAGCAGCTTGGGTGGAGGCTCCTATAATTCACCCCTCCACTTT. It translates to CASSLGGGSYNSPLHF.

The CDR3 reads CASTYLGEGEAFF. The CDR3 DNA reads TGTGCCAGTACCTATCTGGGAGAAGGTGAAGCTTTCTTT. The V call is TRBV19, the J call TRBJ1-1; D unresolved. The CDR3 sequence is 13 residues long. Trimming removed 7 bases at V and 7 bases at J, with 16 bases between. Germline values: CDR1 LNHDA, CDR2 SQIVND (reference sequence).

V gene TRBV28 combines with J gene TRBJ2-6; D is uncertain. Germline V gene lookup returns CDR1 MDHEN and CDR2 SYDVKM. The V end lost 7 bases, the J end lost 0 bases, and 4 bases lay between the germline ends. The CDR3 length is 13 residues. As DNA, the CDR3 is TGTGCCAGCACCCTCTCTGGGGCCAACGTCCTGACTTTC. Protein sequence: CASTLSGANVLTF.

The rearrangement joins TRBV7-2 to TRBJ2-7; 10 nucleotides line up with TRBD2. CDR3 length: 16 residues. Unmatched junction bases numbered 12, after V lost 4 bases and J lost 6 bases. From germline, CDR1 is SGHTA and CDR2 FQGNSA. The CDR3 DNA reads as TGTGCCAGCAGCTCCGCACCGGGACTAGCGAAAAGCGAGCAGTACTTC. Amino acid sequence: CASSSAPGLAKSEQYF.

The rearrangement links TRBV15 to TRBJ1-5; maybe TRBD1 (5 bases). The germline gives CDR1 LNHNV, CDR2 YYDKDF (reference sequence). The CDR3 contains 17 residues. V lost 1 base and J lost 0, with 13 bases in between. CDR3 sequence: CATSRGPQGLSNQPQHF. Written as DNA, the CDR3 is TGTGCCACCAGCAGAGGACCCCAGGGCCTTAGCAATCAGCCCCAGCATTTT.

V usage is TRBV6-6 and J usage is TRBJ2-2; 7 nucleotides agree with TRBD1. The CDR3 loop spans 16 amino acids. Unmatched junction bases numbered 8, after V lost 6 bases and J lost 1 base. Germline V lookup: CDR1 MNHNY, CDR2 SVGAGI (reference sequence). The CDR3 here is CASSRRGQLNTGELFF. As DNA, the CDR3 is TGTGCCAGCAGCCGCCGGGGACAGCTGAACACCGGGGAGCTGTTTTTT.

The chain joins TRBV28 to TRBJ1-1; 9 bases map to TRBD1. In germline, CDR1 is MDHEN, CDR2 SYDVKM. Germline trimming cut 5 bases from V and 1 base from J; bases unmatched to any gene: 2. CDR3 length: 14 residues. CDR3: CASSKTGGNTEAFF. Written as DNA, the CDR3 is TGTGCCAGCAGTAAGACAGGGGGGAACACTGAAGCTTTCTTT.

This chain joins TRBV6-1 and TRBJ1-1; TRBD1 might be the D (5 bases). Germline V gene sequence: CDR1 MNHNS, CDR2 SASEGT. The CDR3 loop spans 15 amino acids. V dropped 2 bases and J dropped 4 bases, with 14 bases sitting between them. Written as DNA, the CDR3 is TGTGCCAGCAGTGAACACCCAGGGTCGAGCACTGAAGCTTTCTTT. This codes for CASSEHPGSSTEAFF.

The chain combines TRBV29-1 with TRBJ2-2; TRBD1 aligns across 9 bases. Germline V lookup: CDR1 SQVTM, CDR2 ANQGSEA. This CDR3 has 14 residues. The J segment lost 4 bases and the V segment lost 4 bases, leaving 4 bases of the junction unmatched. Here the CDR3 reads CSVGTTGGTGELFF. The CDR3 DNA is TGCAGCGTTGGCACGACAGGGGGCACCGGGGAGCTGTTTTTT.

The chain couples TRBV4-3 to TRBJ1-6; D remains ambiguous. The germline V gene has CDR1 LGHNA and CDR2 YSLEER. The V gene lost 1 base and the J gene lost 7 bases, with 8 bases spanning the gap. This CDR3 has 14 amino acids. The CDR3, as DNA: TGCGCCAGCAGCCAAGGGACTGGGAATTCACCCCTCCACTTT. Protein product: CASSQGTGNSPLHF.

The table lists this clone with a count of one. V is TRBV19 and J is TRBJ1-2, with a possible D match to TRBD1 (6 bases). V gave up 5 bases and J gave up 0 bases, with 10 bases separating them. CDR1 and CDR2 from the germline V gene are LNHDA and SQIVND (reference sequence). The CDR3 covers 14 residues. The DNA for the CDR3 is TGTGCCAGTAGTTTTACAGGGACTAACTATGGCTACACCTTC. It specifies CASSFTGTNYGYTF.

This chain joins TRBV28 and TRBJ1-5, with D maybe TRBD1 (5 bases). With 1 base removed from V and 4 bases from J, the gap between germline ends came to 11 bases. CDR1 is MDHEN, CDR2 SYDVKM, per germline. The CDR3 is 15 amino acids. CDR3 DNA sequence: TGTGCCAGCAGTTTATTTCAGAACAGGAATCAGCCCCAGCATTTT. Its translation: CASSLFQNRNQPQHF.

V and J are TRBV7-3 and TRBJ2-1; 13 positions agree with TRBD2. The V segment lost 5 bases and the J segment 13 bases; nucleotides outside the gene matches: 5. CDR3 length: 13 residues. The V gene's germline CDR1 is SGHTA and CDR2 FQGTGA. CDR3 residues: CASSPRTSGSQFF. CDR3 sequence (DNA): TGTGCCAGCAGCCCTCGGACTAGCGGGAGCCAGTTCTTC.

This chain connects TRBV19 to TRBJ2-6; weak D call: TRBD1 (6 bases). CDR3 length: 15 amino acids. Germline V lookup: CDR1 LNHDA, CDR2 SQIVND (reference sequence). Trimming took off 6 bases at V and 3 bases at J, with 12 bases between the two ends. Here the CDR3 DNA reads TGTGCCAGTAGAGAACAGGGTCTTGGGGCCAACGTCCTGACTTTC. It is translated as CASREQGLGANVLTF. Complete variable domain (other parts from reference TRBV19 and TRBJ2-6): DGGITQSPKYLFRKEGQNVTLSCEQNLNHDAMYWYRQDPGQGLRLIYYSQIVNDFQKGDIAEGYSVSREKKESFPLTVTSAQKNPTAFYLCASREQGLGANVLTFGAGSRLTVL.

This chain uses TRBV27 with TRBJ2-3; perhaps TRBD1 as D (6 bases). Trimming removed 6 bases from V and 4 bases from J, with 23 bases in between. The CDR3 spans 17 residues. Germline V lookup: CDR1 MNHEY, CDR2 SMNVEV (reference sequence). The CDR3 region has the DNA TGTGCCAGCAGCGCAGGATCGGGTATCTGGGGGCCAGATACGCAGTATTTT. This sequence encodes CASSAGSGIWGPDTQYF.